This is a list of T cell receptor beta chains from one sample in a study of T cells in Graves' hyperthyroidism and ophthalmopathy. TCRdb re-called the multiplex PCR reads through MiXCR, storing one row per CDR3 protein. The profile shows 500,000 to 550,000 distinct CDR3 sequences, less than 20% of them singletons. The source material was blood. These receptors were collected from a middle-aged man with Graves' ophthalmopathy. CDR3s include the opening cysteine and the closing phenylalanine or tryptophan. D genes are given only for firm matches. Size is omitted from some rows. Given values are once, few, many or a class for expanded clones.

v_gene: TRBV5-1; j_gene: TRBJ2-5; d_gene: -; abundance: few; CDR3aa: CASSLSSSHQETQYF; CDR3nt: TGCGCCAGCAGCTTGAGTTCCAGCCACCAAGAGACCCAGTACTTC
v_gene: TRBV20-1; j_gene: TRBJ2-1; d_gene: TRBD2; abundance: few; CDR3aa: CSARDPDASGRYSSYNEQFF; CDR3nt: TGCAGTGCTAGAGACCCCGATGCTAGCGGGAGGTACAGCTCCTACAATGAGCAGTTCTTC
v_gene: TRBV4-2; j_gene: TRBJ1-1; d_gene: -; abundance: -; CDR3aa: CASSQAMGSNTEAFF; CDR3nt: TGTGCCAGCAGCCAAGCAATGGGGAGCAACACTGAAGCTTTCTTT
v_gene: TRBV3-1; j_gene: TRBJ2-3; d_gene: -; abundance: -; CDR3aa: CASSQSRRMLHF; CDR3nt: TGTGCCAGCAGCCAATCGCGTAGGATGTTACATTTT
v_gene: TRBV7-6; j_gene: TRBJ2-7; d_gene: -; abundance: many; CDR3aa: CASSLRGDGSYEQYF; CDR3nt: TGTGCCAGCAGCTTAAGGGGGGACGGATCCTACGAGCAGTACTTC
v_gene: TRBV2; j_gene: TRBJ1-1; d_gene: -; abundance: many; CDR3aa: CASSDGRTEAFF; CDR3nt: TGTGCCAGCAGTGACGGACGCACTGAAGCTTTCTTT
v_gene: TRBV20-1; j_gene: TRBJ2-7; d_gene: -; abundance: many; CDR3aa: CSARDFGRDIGQYF; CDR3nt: TGCAGTGCTAGAGACTTTGGAAGAGACATCGGGCAGTACTTC
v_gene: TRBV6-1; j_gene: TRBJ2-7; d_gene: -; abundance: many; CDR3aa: CASQEGPTEQYF; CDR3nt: TGTGCCAGCCAGGAGGGGCCAACCGAGCAGTACTTC
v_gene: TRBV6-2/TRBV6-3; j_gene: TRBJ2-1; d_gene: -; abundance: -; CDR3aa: CASSYGGNNEQFF; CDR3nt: TGTGCCAGCAGTTATGGGGGGAACAATGAGCAGTTCTTC
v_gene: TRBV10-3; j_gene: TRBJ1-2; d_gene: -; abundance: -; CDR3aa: CAISESAGTYGYTF; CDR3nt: TGTGCCATCAGTGAGTCAGCAGGGACCTATGGCTACACCTTC
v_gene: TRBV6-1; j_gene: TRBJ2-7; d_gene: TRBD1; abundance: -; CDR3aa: CASRSGTDYEQYF; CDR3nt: TGTGCCAGCAGATCCGGGACAGACTACGAGCAGTACTTC
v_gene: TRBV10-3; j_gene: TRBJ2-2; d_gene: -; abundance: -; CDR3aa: CAIADSANTGELFF; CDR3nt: TGTGCCATCGCTGACAGCGCGAACACCGGGGAGCTGTTTTTT
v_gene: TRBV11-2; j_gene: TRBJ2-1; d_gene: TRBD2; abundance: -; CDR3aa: CASGYPPTGTSGGGHNEQFF; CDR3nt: TGTGCCAGCGGATACCCCCCTACCGGGACTAGCGGGGGCGGTCACAATGAGCAGTTCTTC
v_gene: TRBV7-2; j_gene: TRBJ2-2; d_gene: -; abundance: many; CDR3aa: CASSLELPGELFF; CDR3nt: TGTGCCAGCAGCTTAGAACTCCCCGGGGAGCTGTTTTTT
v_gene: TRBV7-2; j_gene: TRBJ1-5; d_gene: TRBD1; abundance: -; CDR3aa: CASSAGQGRNQPQHF; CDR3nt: TGTGCCAGCAGCGCCGGACAGGGGAGGAATCAGCCCCAGCATTTT
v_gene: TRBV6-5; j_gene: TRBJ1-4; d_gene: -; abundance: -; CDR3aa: CASSFVGIGKLFF; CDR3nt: TGTGCCAGCAGTTTCGTGGGGATCGGAAAACTGTTTTTT
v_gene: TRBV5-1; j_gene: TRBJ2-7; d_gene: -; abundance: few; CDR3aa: CASSSVAGHYEQYF; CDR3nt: TGCGCCAGCAGCTCCGTCGCGGGGCACTACGAGCAGTACTTC
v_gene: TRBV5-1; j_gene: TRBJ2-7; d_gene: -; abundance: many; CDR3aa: CASSFGEEQYF; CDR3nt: TGCGCCAGCAGCTTCGGGGAAGAGCAGTACTTC
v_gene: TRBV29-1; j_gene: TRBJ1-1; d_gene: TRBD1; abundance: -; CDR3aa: CSVDSTGAFNTEAFF; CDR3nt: TGCAGCGTAGACTCGACAGGGGCTTTCAACACTGAAGCTTTCTTT
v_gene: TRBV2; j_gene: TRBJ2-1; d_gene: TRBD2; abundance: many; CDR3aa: CASSFPPRLAGGSANEQFF; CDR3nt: TGTGCCAGCAGTTTTCCCCCCCGACTAGCGGGAGGGTCGGCCAATGAGCAGTTCTTC
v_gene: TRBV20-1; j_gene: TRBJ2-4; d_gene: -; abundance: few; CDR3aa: CGMVGNYIQYF; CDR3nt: TGCGGGATGGTAGGGAATTACATTCAGTACTTC
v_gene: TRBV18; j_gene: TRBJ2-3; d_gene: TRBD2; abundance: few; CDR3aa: CASSPGLAVFTDTQYF; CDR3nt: TGTGCCAGCTCACCGGGACTAGCGGTGTTCACAGATACGCAGTATTTT
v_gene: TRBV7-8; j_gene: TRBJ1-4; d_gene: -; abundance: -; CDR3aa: CASSMGHTEEKLFF; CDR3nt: TGTGCCAGCAGCATGGGACACACGGAAGAAAAACTGTTTTTT
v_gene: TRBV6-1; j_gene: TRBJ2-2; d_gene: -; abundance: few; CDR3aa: CASSISSGGAANTGELFF; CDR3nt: TGTGCCAGCAGCATATCAAGTGGTGGGGCTGCGAACACCGGGGAGCTGTTTTTT
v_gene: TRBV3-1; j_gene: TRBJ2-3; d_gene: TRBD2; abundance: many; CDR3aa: CASSQPLAGVADTQYF; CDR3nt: TGTGCCAGCAGCCAACCTCTAGCGGGGGTCGCAGATACGCAGTATTTT
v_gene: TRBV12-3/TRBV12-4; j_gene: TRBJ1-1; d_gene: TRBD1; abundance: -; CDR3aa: CASRAQGISTEAFF; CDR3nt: TGTGCCAGCAGAGCACAGGGGATAAGCACTGAAGCTTTCTTT
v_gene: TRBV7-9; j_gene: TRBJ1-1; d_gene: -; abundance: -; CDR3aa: CASEELNTEAFF; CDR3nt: TGTGCCAGCGAGGAATTGAACACTGAAGCTTTCTTT
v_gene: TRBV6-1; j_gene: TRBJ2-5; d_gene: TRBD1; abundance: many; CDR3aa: CASDNTGEETQYF; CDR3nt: TGTGCCAGCGATAACACAGGGGAGGAGACCCAGTACTTC
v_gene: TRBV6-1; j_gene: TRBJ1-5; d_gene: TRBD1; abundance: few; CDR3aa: CASSDNRGVNQPQHF; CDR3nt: TGTGCCAGCAGCGACAACAGGGGGGTCAATCAGCCCCAGCATTTT
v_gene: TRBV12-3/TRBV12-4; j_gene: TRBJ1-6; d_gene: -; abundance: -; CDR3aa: CATSQGGSYNSPLHF; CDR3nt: TGTGCCACATCCCAAGGGGGCTCCTATAATTCACCCCTCCACTTT
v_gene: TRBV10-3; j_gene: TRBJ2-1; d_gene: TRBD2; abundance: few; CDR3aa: CAISQTWERGGNEQFF; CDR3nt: TGTGCCATCAGTCAAACGTGGGAGCGGGGGGGTAATGAGCAGTTCTTC
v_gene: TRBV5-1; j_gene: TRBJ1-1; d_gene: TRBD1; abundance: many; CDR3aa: CASSGQGQGNTEAFF; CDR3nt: TGCGCCAGCAGCGGACAGGGACAGGGGAACACTGAAGCTTTCTTT
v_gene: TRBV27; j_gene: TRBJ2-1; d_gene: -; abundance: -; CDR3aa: CASSSLRGYSYNEQFF; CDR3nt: TGTGCCAGCAGCTCTTTAAGGGGGTACTCCTACAATGAGCAGTTCTTC
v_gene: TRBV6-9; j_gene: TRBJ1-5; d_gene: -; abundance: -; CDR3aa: CASINGQFSNQPQHF; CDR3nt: TGTGCCAGTATAAACGGACAGTTTAGCAATCAGCCCCAGCATTTT
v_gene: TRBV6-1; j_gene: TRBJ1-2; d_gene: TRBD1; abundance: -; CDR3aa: CASSHGGQEPNYGYTF; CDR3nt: TGTGCCAGCAGTCACGGGGGACAGGAACCTAACTATGGCTACACCTTC
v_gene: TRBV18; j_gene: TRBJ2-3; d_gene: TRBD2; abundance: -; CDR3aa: CASSSWEGGTDTQYF; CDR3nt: TGTGCCAGCTCATCGTGGGAGGGTGGCACAGATACGCAGTATTTT
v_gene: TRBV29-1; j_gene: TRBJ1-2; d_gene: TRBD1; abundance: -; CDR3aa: CSVDEGQGPRNYGYTF; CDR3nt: TGCAGCGTTGATGAGGGACAGGGGCCTAGGAATTATGGCTACACCTTC
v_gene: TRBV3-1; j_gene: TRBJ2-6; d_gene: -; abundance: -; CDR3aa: CASSQVSGGRANVLTF; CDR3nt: TGTGCCAGCAGCCAAGTTTCCGGGGGCCGGGCCAACGTCCTGACTTTC
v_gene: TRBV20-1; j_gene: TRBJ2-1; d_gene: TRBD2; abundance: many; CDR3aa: CSAGTSGSVYEQFF; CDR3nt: TGCAGTGCTGGGACTAGCGGGAGCGTCTATGAGCAGTTCTTC
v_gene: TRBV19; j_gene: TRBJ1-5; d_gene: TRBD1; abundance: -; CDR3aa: CASTTWDRVNQPQHF; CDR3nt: TGTGCCAGTACTACGTGGGACAGGGTCAATCAGCCCCAGCATTTT
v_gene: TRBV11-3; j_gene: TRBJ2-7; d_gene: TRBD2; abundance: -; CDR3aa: CASSKSGSLYEQYF; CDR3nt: TGTGCCAGCAGCAAGAGCGGGAGTCTCTACGAGCAGTACTTC
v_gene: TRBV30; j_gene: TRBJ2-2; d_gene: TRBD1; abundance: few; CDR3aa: CAWTGGRTGELFF; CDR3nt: TGTGCCTGGACAGGGGGCCGAACCGGGGAGCTGTTTTTT
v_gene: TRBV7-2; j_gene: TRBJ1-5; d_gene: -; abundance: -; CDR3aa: CASSLTKPGPGDSNQPQHF; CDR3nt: TGTGCCAGCAGCTTAACCAAGCCCGGTCCAGGGGATAGCAATCAGCCCCAGCATTTT
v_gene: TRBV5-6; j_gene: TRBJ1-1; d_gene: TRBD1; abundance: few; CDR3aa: CASSFLTGLPEAFF; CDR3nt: TGTGCCAGCAGCTTCCTGACAGGGTTGCCTGAAGCTTTCTTT
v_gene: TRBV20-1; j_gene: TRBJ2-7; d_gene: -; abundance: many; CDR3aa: CSALEGGVTYEQYF; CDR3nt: TGCAGTGCCCTCGAGGGGGGGGTGACCTACGAGCAGTACTTC
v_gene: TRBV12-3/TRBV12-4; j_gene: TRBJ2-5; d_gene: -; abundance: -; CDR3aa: CASSFQLQETQYF; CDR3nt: TGTGCCAGCAGTTTCCAACTTCAAGAGACCCAGTACTTC
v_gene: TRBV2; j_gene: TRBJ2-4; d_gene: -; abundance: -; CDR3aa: CASSAARDRKNIQYF; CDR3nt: TGTGCCAGCAGTGCCGCCCGGGATAGGAAAAACATTCAGTACTTC
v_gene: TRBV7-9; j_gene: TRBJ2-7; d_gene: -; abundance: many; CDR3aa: CASSLAGLNYEQYF; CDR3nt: TGTGCCAGCAGCTTAGCGGGACTTAACTACGAGCAGTACTTC
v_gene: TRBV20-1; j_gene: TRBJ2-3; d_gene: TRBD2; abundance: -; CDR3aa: CSARDLGLAGGPAADTQYF; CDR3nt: TGCAGTGCTAGAGATCTCGGGTTAGCGGGAGGGCCAGCGGCAGATACGCAGTATTTT
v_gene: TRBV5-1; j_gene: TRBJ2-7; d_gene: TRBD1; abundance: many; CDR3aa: CASSLQGYEQYF; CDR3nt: TGTGCCAGCAGTTTACAGGGGTACGAGCAGTACTTC
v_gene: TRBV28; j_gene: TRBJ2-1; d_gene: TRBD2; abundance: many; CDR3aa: CASSSGGGIGNEQFF; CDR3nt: TGTGCCAGCAGTTCCGGGGGGGGTATAGGCAATGAGCAGTTCTTC
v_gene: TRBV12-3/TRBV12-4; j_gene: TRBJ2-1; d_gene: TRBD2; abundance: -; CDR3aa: CASSFGRVWNEQFF; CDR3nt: TGTGCCAGCAGTTTCGGGAGGGTCTGGAATGAGCAGTTCTTC